Below, 4 T cell receptor beta chains from the same sample are listed, as sequenced in a study of T cells in Graves' hyperthyroidism and ophthalmopathy. There were TCR beta CDR3 regions amplified from RNA transcripts. The TCR CDR3 first-round RT-PCR relied on the HTBI primer set. TCRdb reanalysed the multiplex PCR reads using MiXCR and keeps one entry per CDR3 protein. This repertoire shows 500,000 to 600,000 distinct CDR3 sequences, about 20% found once; its top ten account for roughly 47%. Material: blood. The receptors originated from a man aged 40-49 years with Graves' ophthalmopathy.

This clonotype was detected only a few times. The chain combines TRBV7-3 with TRBJ2-3, with 9 bases lining up with TRBD1. The J segment lost 7 bases and the V segment lost 4 bases, leaving 6 bases of the junction unmatched. The CDR3 has 14 residues. Germline values: CDR1 SGHTA, CDR2 FQGTGA. The CDR3 DNA is TGTGCCAGCAGCTCCGGGACAGGGACAAATACGCAGTATTTT. This codes for CASSSGTGTNTQYF.

The chain employs TRBV5-1 and TRBJ2-3, with TRBD2 matching 13 bases. V lost 4 bases, J lost 3 bases, and 5 bases stayed unmatched. This CDR3 contains 16 residues. The germline V gene encodes CDR1 SGHRS and CDR2 YFSETQ. The chain's CDR3 is CASSPRTSGRTDTQYF. Here the CDR3 DNA reads TGCGCCAGCAGCCCCCGGACTAGCGGGAGAACAGATACGCAGTATTTT. The entire variable domain, with the rest obtained from reference TRBV5-1 and TRBJ2-3, is as follows: KAGVTQTPRYLIKTRGQQVTLSCSPISGHRSVSWYQQTPGQGLQFLFEYFSETQRNKGNFPGRFSGRQFSNSRSEMNVSTLELGDSALYLCASSPRTSGRTDTQYFGPGTRLTVL.

The rearrangement uses TRBV28 and TRBJ2-5; D perhaps matches TRBD2 (6 bases). CDR3 length equals 13 residues. With 9 bases removed from V and 2 bases from J, the gap between germline ends came to 13 bases. Per germline, CDR1 MDHEN and CDR2 SYDVKM. This CDR3 reads CASGDGGQETQYF. CDR3 DNA sequence: TGTGCCAGTGGGGACGGAGGGCAAGAGACCCAGTACTTC.

This clonotype was observed at least ten times. The rearrangement joins TRBV12-3 or TRBV12-4 to TRBJ2-3; 12 bases are a match to TRBD1. J was trimmed by 5 bases and V by 6 bases; bases with no gene match: 6. The CDR3 contains 15 residues. Written as DNA, the CDR3 is TGTGCCAGCAGCCCCGGGACAGGGGGCAAAGATACGCAGTATTTT. Amino acids: CASSPGTGGKDTQYF.